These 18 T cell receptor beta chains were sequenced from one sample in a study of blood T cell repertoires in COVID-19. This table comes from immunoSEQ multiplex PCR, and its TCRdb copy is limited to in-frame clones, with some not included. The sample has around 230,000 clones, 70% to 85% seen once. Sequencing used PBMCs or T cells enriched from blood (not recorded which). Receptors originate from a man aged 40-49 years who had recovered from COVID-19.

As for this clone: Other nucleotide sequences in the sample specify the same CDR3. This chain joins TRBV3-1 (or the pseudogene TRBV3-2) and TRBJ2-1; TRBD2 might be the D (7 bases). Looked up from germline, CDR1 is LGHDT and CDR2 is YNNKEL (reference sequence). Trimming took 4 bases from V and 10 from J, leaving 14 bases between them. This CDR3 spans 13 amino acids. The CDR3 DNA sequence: TGTGCCAGCAGCCGCCGGGGGGCGAACGAGCAGTTCTTC. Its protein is CASSRRGANEQFF.

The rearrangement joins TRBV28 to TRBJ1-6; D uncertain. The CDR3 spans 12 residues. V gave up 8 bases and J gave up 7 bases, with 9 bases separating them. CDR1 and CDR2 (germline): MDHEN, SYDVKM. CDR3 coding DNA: TGTGCCAGCCGAATACTGAATTCACCCCTCCACTTT. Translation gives CASRILNSPLHF.

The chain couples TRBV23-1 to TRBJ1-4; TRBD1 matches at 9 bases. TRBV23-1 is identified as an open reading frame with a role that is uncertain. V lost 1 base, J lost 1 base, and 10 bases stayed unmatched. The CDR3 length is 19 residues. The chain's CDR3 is CASSQWRRDRVITNEKLFF. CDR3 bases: TGCGCCAGCAGTCAATGGAGGAGGGACAGGGTTATAACTAATGAAAAACTGTTTTTT.

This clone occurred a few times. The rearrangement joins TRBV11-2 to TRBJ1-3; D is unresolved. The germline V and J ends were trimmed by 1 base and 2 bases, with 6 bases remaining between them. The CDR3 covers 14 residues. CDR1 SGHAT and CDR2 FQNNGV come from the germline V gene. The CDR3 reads CASSLAPAGNTIYF. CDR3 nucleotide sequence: TGTGCCAGCAGCTTAGCCCCCGCTGGAAACACCATATATTTT.

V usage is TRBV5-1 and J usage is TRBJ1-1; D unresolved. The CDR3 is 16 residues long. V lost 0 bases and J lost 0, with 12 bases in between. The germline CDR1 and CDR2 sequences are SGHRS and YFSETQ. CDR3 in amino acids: CASSLGRGSMNTEAFF. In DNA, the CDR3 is TGCGCCAGCAGCTTGGGCCGCGGAAGCATGAACACTGAAGCTTTCTTT. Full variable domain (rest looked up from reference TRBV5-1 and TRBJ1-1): KAGVTQTPRYLIKTRGQQVTLSCSPISGHRSVSWYQQTPGQGLQFLFEYFSETQRNKGNFPGRFSGRQFSNSRSEMNVSTLELGDSALYLCASSLGRGSMNTEAFFGQGTRLTVV.

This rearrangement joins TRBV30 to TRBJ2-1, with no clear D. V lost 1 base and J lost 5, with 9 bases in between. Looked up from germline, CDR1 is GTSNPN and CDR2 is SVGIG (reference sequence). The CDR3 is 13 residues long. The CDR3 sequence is CAWSAGTHNEQFF. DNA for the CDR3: TGTGCCTGGAGTGCCGGTACCCACAATGAGCAGTTCTTC.

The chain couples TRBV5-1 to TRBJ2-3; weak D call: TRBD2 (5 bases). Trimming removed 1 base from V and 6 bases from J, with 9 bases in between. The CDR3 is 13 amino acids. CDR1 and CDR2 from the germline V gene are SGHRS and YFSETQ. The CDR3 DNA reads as TGCGCCAGCAGCTTGAACCGAGGGGATACGCAGTATTTT. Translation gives CASSLNRGDTQYF.

As DNA, the CDR3 is TGCGCCAGCAGCCCAAGGACAGGGGGCGCGTTCGGGGCCAACGTCCTGACTTTC. Protein product: CASSPRTGGAFGANVLTF. The V call is TRBV5-1, the J call TRBJ2-6; TRBD1 matches at 11 bases. CDR3 length: 18 amino acids. Germline V gene lookup returns CDR1 SGHRS and CDR2 YFSETQ. With 4 bases clipped from V and 4 bases from J, the junction kept 10 bases outside the gene matches.

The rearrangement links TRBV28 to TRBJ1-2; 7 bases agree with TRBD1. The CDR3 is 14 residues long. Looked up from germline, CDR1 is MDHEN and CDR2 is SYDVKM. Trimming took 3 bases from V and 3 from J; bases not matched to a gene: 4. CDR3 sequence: CASSLEGAYYGYTF. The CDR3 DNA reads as TGTGCCAGCAGTTTGGAGGGGGCCTACTATGGCTACACCTTC.

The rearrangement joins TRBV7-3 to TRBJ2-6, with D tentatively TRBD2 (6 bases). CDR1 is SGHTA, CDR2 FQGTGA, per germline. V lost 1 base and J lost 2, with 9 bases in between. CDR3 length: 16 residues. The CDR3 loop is CASSLNSGAGANVLTF. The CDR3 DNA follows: TGTGCCAGCAGCTTAAATTCGGGGGCTGGGGCCAACGTCCTGACTTTC.

This CDR3 reads CASETGDNNEQFF. The CDR3 nucleotides are TGTGCCAGCGAGACAGGGGATAACAATGAGCAGTTCTTC. This chain connects TRBV12-3 or TRBV12-4 to TRBJ2-1; TRBD1 aligns across 8 bases. The CDR3 spans 13 residues. V dropped 8 bases and J dropped 5; count of bases not matched to a gene: 5.

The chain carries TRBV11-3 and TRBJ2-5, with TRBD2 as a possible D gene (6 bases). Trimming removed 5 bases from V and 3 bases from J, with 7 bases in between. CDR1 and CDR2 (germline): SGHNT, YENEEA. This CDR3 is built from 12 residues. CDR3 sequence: CASSRGKETQYF. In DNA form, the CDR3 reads TGTGCCAGCAGCCGGGGGAAAGAGACCCAGTACTTC.

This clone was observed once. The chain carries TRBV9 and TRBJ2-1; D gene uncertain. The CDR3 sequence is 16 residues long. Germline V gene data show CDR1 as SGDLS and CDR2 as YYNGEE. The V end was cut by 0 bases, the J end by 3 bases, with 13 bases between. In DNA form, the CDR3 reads TGTGCCAGCAGCGTAGGGCGCGGCAGTGACTACAATGAGCAGTTCTTC. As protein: CASSVGRGSDYNEQFF.

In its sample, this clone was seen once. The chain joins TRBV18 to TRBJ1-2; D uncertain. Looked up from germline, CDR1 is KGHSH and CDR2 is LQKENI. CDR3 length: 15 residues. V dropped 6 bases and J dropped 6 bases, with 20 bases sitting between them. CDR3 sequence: CASSPRRVEADGYTF. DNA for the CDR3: TGTGCCAGCTCCCCCAGGAGGGTGGAGGCAGATGGCTACACCTTC.

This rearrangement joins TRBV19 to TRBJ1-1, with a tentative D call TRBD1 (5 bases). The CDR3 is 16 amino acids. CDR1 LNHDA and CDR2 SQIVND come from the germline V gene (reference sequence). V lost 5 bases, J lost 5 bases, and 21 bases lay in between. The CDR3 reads CASSPRGSSSGTEAFF. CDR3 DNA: TGTGCCAGTAGTCCCCGGGGGTCCTCCTCGGGAACTGAAGCTTTCTTT.

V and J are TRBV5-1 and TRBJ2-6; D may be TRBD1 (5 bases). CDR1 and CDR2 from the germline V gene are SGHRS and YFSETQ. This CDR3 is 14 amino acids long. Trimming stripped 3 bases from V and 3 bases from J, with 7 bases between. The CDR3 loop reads CASSSDSGANVLTF. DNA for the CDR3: TGCGCCAGCAGCTCCGACAGTGGGGCCAACGTCCTGACTTTC.

DNA of the CDR3: TGTGCCAGCAGCCAAGGGGACAGGGTCGCTTCACCCCTCCACTTT. Protein product: CASSQGDRVASPLHF. The chain is built from TRBV3-1 (or the pseudogene TRBV3-2) and TRBJ1-6; 9 bases line up with TRBD1. Germline values: CDR1 LGHDT, CDR2 YNNKEL (reference sequence). CDR3 length: 15 amino acids. J was trimmed by 9 bases and V by 1 base; bases with no gene match: 4.

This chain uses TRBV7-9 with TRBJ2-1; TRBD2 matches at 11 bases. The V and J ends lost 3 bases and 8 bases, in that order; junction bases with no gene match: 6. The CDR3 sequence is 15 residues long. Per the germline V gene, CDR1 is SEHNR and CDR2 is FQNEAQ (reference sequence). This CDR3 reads CASSFSGGAGYEQFF. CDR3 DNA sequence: TGTGCCAGCAGCTTTAGCGGGGGGGCCGGGTATGAGCAGTTCTTC. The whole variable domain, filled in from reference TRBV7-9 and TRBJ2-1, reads DTGVSQNPRHKITKRGQNVTFRCDPISEHNRLYWYRQTLGQGPEFLTYFQNEAQLEKSRLLSDRFSAERPKGSFSTLEIQRTEQGDSAMYLCASSFSGGAGYEQFFGPGTRLTVL.